These T cell receptor beta chains were read from a single sample in a study of blood T cell repertoires in COVID-19. The repertoire was sequenced with immunoSEQ multiplex PCR; TCRdb's copy has only in-frame clones and lacks some. Here the sample spans roughly 52,000 clones, more than 75% being singletons. Sample: peripheral blood. The receptors were gathered from a man in his fifties with acute or convalescent COVID-19. The CDR3 runs from the conserved cysteine through the conserved F or W. Each record gives: clone size, J gene, D gene, V gene, CDR3 protein, CDR3 DNA. D genes are given only for firm matches. Expanded clones get a size class; other rows say once, few or many, or leave the size out.

>-|TRBJ1-1|-|TRBV10-3
CASRRRTTTYMNTEAFF
TGTGCCTCCAGACGCCGGACAACGACCTACATGAACACTGAAGCTTTCTTT
>-|TRBJ1-1|-|TRBV29-1
CSVDVPGGITEAFF
TGCAGCGTTGATGTCCCGGGCGGGATCACTGAAGCTTTCTTT
>-|TRBJ2-3|-|TRBV28
CASRWTSSTDTQYF
TGTGCCAGCCGGTGGACTTCTAGCACAGATACGCAGTATTTT
>-|TRBJ1-5|-|TRBV6-5
CASSSEQGFGQPQHF
TGTGCCAGCAGTTCGGAACAGGGATTTGGACAGCCCCAGCATTTT
>-|TRBJ2-7|-|TRBV27
CASSYSQGSYEQYF
TGTGCCAGCAGTTACAGCCAGGGCTCCTACGAGCAGTACTTC
>-|TRBJ1-1|-|TRBV6-6
CASSYALFTKNTEAFF
TGTGCCAGCAGTTACGCCTTATTTACAAAAAACACTGAAGCTTTCTTT
>-|TRBJ1-6|-|TRBV6-1
CASSETRTASSYNSPLHF
TGTGCCAGCAGTGAGACGAGGACAGCGAGCTCCTATAATTCACCCCTCCACTTT
>-|TRBJ2-3|-|TRBV24-1
CATSEYGKSTDTQYF
TGTGCCACCAGTGAATACGGGAAAAGCACAGATACGCAGTATTTT
>once|TRBJ2-3|TRBD2|TRBV9
CASSPGLAGPSTDTQYF
TGTGCCAGCAGCCCGGGACTAGCGGGGCCCAGCACAGATACGCAGTATTTT
>-|TRBJ2-7|-|TRBV19
CASSGQNPYEQYF
TGTGCCAGTAGTGGGCAGAACCCCTACGAGCAGTACTTC
>-|TRBJ2-1|TRBD2|TRBV6-4
CASSDSGGSSYNEQFF
TGTGCCAGCAGTGACTCCGGCGGGAGCTCCTACAATGAGCAGTTCTTC
>-|TRBJ1-1|-|TRBV11-3
CASSLGGRITEAFF
TGTGCCAGCAGCTTAGGCGGCAGAATCACTGAAGCTTTCTTT
>-|TRBJ2-3|-|TRBV27
CASSLWGSSTDTQYF
TGTGCCAGCAGTTTATGGGGCAGTAGCACAGATACGCAGTATTTT
>-|TRBJ1-1|-|TRBV5-1
CASSRRGNTEAFF
TGCGCCAGCAGCCGTCGAGGGAACACTGAAGCTTTCTTT
>-|TRBJ2-7|-|TRBV10-3
CAISGGRGTYEQYF
TGTGCCATCTCCGGGGGGCGGGGAACCTACGAGCAGTACTTC
>-|TRBJ2-1|TRBD2|TRBV7-9
CASSFGLAGVYNEQFF
TGTGCCAGCAGCTTTGGGCTAGCGGGAGTCTACAATGAGCAGTTCTTC
>once|TRBJ2-3|-|TRBV21-1
CASSSQLPGQGSTDTQYF
TGTGCCAGCAGCTCCCAACTCCCGGGACAGGGAAGCACAGATACGCAGTATTTT
>-|TRBJ1-2|-|TRBV28
CASSFNREPLNDGYTF
TGTGCCAGCAGTTTCAACCGGGAGCCTTTGAACGATGGCTACACCTTC
>few|TRBJ1-4|TRBD1|TRBV28
CASTPGQGYEKLFF
TGTGCCAGCACCCCGGGACAGGGGTATGAAAAACTGTTTTTT